These 10 T cell receptor beta chains were all obtained from the same sample, sequenced in a study of T cells in Graves' hyperthyroidism and ophthalmopathy. Amplification of TCR beta CDR3 regions was performed using RNA transcripts as template. The primer set for the first-round RT-PCR of the TCR CDR3 was HTBI. TCRdb reprocessed the multiplex PCR reads via MiXCR and lists one record per CDR3 protein. The data show 700,000 to 850,000 distinct CDR3 sequences, roughly a third seen once. Sequenced sample: blood. These TCRs come from a woman aged 40 to 55 with Graves' hyperthyroidism.

This clonotype occurred once. One junction end disagrees with the germline gene, perhaps due to a read error. This sequence joins TRBV27 and TRBJ1-2, with D tentatively TRBD1 (6 bases). This CDR3 has 14 amino acids. Germline V gives CDR1 MNHEY, CDR2 SMNVEV (reference sequence). The CDR3 nucleotides read TGTGCCAGCAGTGCCCTCCAGGGGAGATATGGCCACACCTTC. It translates to CASSALQGRYGHTF.

The genes are TRBV2 and TRBJ2-5, with 7 bases aligning to TRBD2. The junction had 10 bases not matched to a gene; V was cut back by 8 bases and J by 1 base. CDR1 and CDR2 (germline): SNHLY, FYNNEI. The CDR3 totals 15 residues. The CDR3 protein is CASGGELAAQETQYF. The CDR3 bases are TGTGCCAGCGGGGGGGAGCTAGCGGCCCAAGAGACCCAGTACTTC.

This clonotype was observed a handful of times. This sequence joins TRBV5-1 and TRBJ2-2, with D possibly TRBD1 on 5 matching bases. The germline V and J ends were trimmed by 4 bases and 0 bases, with 13 bases remaining between them. Germline V gene lookup returns CDR1 SGHRS and CDR2 YFSETQ. This CDR3 spans 16 amino acids. The CDR3, as DNA: TGCGCCAGCAGCCCTAGGGCAGGGTCGAACACCGGGGAGCTGTTTTTT. It is translated as CASSPRAGSNTGELFF.

This clonotype was found many times. J is TRBJ1-4 and V is TRBV25-1, with D possibly TRBD1 on 6 matching bases. The CDR3 is made up of 17 amino acids. Germline CDR1 reads MGHDK; CDR2 reads SYGVNS. V lost 5 bases, J lost 0 bases, and 16 bases lay in between. As DNA, the CDR3 is TGTGCCAGCAGTACGACAGGAAGGGAAGCAACTAATGAAAAACTGTTTTTT. Translated: CASSTTGREATNEKLFF.

Ten or more counts support this clonotype. The V gene is TRBV10-3, the J gene TRBJ2-5; 13 bases are shared with TRBD2. The CDR3 is 13 residues long. V was pared by 10 bases and J by 4 bases, with 3 bases of the junction left unmatched. Germline lookup yields CDR1 ENHRY and CDR2 SYGVKD. CDR3 coding DNA: TGTGCCACCGGGACTAGCGGGACAGAGACCCAGTACTTC. It translates to CATGTSGTETQYF.

The chain carries TRBV27 and TRBJ1-5; 9 positions agree with TRBD1. The CDR3 is 15 residues long. With V trimmed by 2 bases and J by 3 bases, 2 bases remained unmatched. Germline-derived CDR1 and CDR2 are MNHEY and SMNVEV (reference sequence). In nucleotides, the CDR3 is TGTGCCAGCAGTTTAGGGACAGGGATCAATCAGCCCCAGCATTTT. Encoded protein: CASSLGTGINQPQHF.

The chain recombines TRBV10-3 with TRBJ2-7; 12 nucleotides align to TRBD2. There are 17 residues in the CDR3. V lost 10 bases and J lost 0; bases outside the gene matches: 13. The germline V gene has CDR1 ENHRY and CDR2 SYGVKD. DNA of the CDR3: TGTGCCAGCGCCCAAACTAGCGGGGGGAGTAACTCCTACGAGCAGTACTTC. Protein sequence: CASAQTSGGSNSYEQYF.

This clonotype was detected a few times. The chain combines TRBV29-1 with TRBJ2-3; 10 bases map to TRBD1. The CDR3 totals 13 residues. Germline V CDR1 and CDR2: SQVTM, ANQGSEA. Trimming took 6 bases from V and 4 from J; bases not matched to a gene: 4. The DNA of the CDR3 is TGCAGCGTCTTGACAGGGGGCGCAGATACGCAGTATTTT. Translated: CSVLTGGADTQYF.

This clonotype was counted between two and nine times. The chain is built from TRBV6-1 and TRBJ2-5, with TRBD2 identical over 13 bases. Germline V gene sequence: CDR1 MNHNS, CDR2 SASEGT. The CDR3 length is 16 residues. The junction had 11 bases not matched to a gene; V was cut back by 6 bases and J by 7 bases. The chain's CDR3 is CASRPAGTSGTGTQYF. The CDR3 DNA reads TGTGCCAGCAGACCAGCCGGGACTAGCGGGACGGGGACCCAGTACTTC.

This clonotype was picked up one time. A much larger clone is a single base away; this may be a read error. V is TRBV10-3 and J is TRBJ2-2; D is unclear. The CDR3 covers 13 residues. The germline CDR1 and CDR2 sequences are ENHRY and SYGVKD. Deletions cut 6 bases from V and 6 bases from J, with 11 bases between. In DNA, the CDR3 is TGTGCCATCAGGGAGCTCGGCGCCGGGGAGCTGTTTTTT. As protein: CAIRELGAGELFF.